This T cell receptor beta chain was retrieved from a study of blood T cell repertoires in COVID-19. Assay: immunoSEQ multiplex PCR; the TCRdb copy retains only in-frame clones and omits some. The sample contains about 150,000 clones, about 83% of which appear only once. CDR3 length: 17 amino acids. Germline CDR1 is LGHDT and CDR2 is YNNKEL (reference sequence). V lost 0 bases to trimming and J lost 5 bases, with 20 bases between them. This clone has just one count. The sample consisted of peripheral blood. The rearrangement uses TRBV3-1 (or the pseudogene TRBV3-2) and TRBJ2-7; D is possibly TRBD1 (5 bases). The sequence came from a woman aged 45-60 years with active or convalescent COVID-19. This chain's CDR3 is CASSQDYRQGSLHEQYF. In DNA, the CDR3 is TGTGCCAGCAGCCAAGATTATAGGCAGGGATCCCTCCACGAGCAGTACTTC.